These 4 T cell receptor beta chains were sequenced from one sample in a study of T cell responses to AZD1222 COVID-19 vaccine (dated by TCRdb to about 2021). Library creation used the immunoSEQ multiplex PCR assay. The table comes from immuneACCESS by way of TCRdb, which keeps in-frame sequences with V and J called. Part of the clones is missing from these tables; in studies checked, under half for an unresolved V gene and the rest for unknown reasons. This sample is represented by over 75,000 clones; roughly nine tenths of them were singletons. The ten largest clonotypes hold 2.2% of the sample. In light of the paper, this sample's time point label describes: baseline before first vaccination. This specimen consisted of peripheral blood, obtained on day 0 of AZD1222 vaccination. Source of these receptors: an adult in good health.

The rearrangement joins TRBV3-1 (or the pseudogene TRBV3-2) to TRBJ1-4, with D uncertain. This CDR3 region has 15 residues. CDR1 is LGHDT, CDR2 YNNKEL, per germline (reference sequence). The germline V and J ends were trimmed by 2 bases and 4 bases, with 11 bases remaining between them. CDR3: CASSQWEGVNEKLFF. CDR3 sequence (DNA): TGTGCCAGCAGCCAATGGGAGGGAGTTAATGAAAAACTGTTTTTT.

The chain employs TRBV3-1 (or the pseudogene TRBV3-2) and TRBJ1-3; no clear D gene. Germline values: CDR1 LGHDT, CDR2 YNNKEL (reference sequence). The CDR3 has 13 amino acids. With 1 base removed from V and 4 bases from J, the gap between germline ends came to 5 bases. This CDR3 reads CASSQVDGNTIYF. The DNA of the CDR3 is TGTGCCAGCAGCCAAGTGGACGGAAACACCATATATTTT.

Points on this clone: Other DNA sequences in the sample encode the same CDR3. The genes are TRBV18 and TRBJ2-5; the D call may be TRBD1 or TRBD2 (6 bases each). Trimming cost V 6 bases and J 1 base, with 9 bases left between them. Germline loops: CDR1 KGHSH, CDR2 LQKENI. The CDR3 sequence is 13 residues long. The CDR3 nucleotides are TGTGCCAGCTCCCCGGGGGCCCAAGAGACCCAGTACTTC. It encodes CASSPGAQETQYF.

This chain uses TRBV18 with TRBJ2-3; 7 bases are shared with TRBD2. The junction had 5 bases not matched to a gene; V was cut back by 6 bases and J by 2 bases. The CDR3 runs to 14 residues. CDR1 is KGHSH, CDR2 LQKENI, per germline. CDR3 sequence (DNA): TGTGCCAGCTCCCCGGGGGGTACCACAGATACGCAGTATTTT. It specifies CASSPGGTTDTQYF. Full variable domain (rest looked up from reference TRBV18 and TRBJ2-3): NAGVMQNPRHLVRRRGQEARLRCSPMKGHSHVYWYRQLPEEGLKFMVYLQKENIIDESGMPKERFSAEFPKEGPSILRIQQVVRGDSAAYFCASSPGGTTDTQYFGPGTRLTVL.